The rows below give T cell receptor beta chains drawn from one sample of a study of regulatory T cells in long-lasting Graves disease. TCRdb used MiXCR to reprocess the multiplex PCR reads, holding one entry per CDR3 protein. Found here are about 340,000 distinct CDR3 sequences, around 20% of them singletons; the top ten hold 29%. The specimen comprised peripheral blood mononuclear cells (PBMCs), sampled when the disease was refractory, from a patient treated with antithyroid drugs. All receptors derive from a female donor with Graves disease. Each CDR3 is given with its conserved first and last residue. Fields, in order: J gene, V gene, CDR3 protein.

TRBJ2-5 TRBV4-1 CASSQDYEGRETQYF
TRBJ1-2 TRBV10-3 CANAPTGRYGYTF
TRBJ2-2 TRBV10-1 CASSGDRVFDGTGELFF
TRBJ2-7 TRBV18 CASSPRTSSLSEQYF
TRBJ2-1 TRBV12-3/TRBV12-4 CASSLRTGGLNEQFF
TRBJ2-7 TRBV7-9 CASSHGTDHPYEQYF
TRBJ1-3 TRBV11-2 CASSFKSGNTIYF
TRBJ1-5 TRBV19 CASKDSFFNQPQHF
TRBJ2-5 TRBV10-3 CAISGDIQETQYF
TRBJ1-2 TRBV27 CASSFRSSNYGYTF
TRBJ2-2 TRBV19 CASRQGWGTENTGELFF
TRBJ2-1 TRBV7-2 CASRAMIPGNEQFF
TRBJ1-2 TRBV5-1 CASSLAQTGGMGGYTF
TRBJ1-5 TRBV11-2 CASSLDRDDQPQHF
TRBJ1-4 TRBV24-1 CATSDVFDEKLFF
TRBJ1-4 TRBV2 CATGKQGPPEKLFF
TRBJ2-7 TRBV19 CASSIASTGQGFPGGYEQYF